This TCR beta chain emerged from a study of CD8 T cells in ankylosing spondylitis. TCRdb redid the calling of the 5' RACE reads with MiXCR, one entry per CDR3 protein. The data show under 150,000 distinct CDR3 sequences, 7% to 10% seen once. Trimming at V came to 2 bases and at J to 3 bases, leaving 6 bases not matched to a gene. Germline loops: CDR1 MNHNS, CDR2 SASEGT. The CDR3 is 16 residues long. There are many counts of this clonotype. The sequence was obtained from a male donor with ankylosing spondylitis or in good health (not recorded which). Sequenced material: blood, either unsorted or a sorted T cell fraction (not recorded which). The chain recombines TRBV6-1 with TRBJ2-1, with 8 bases aligning to TRBD1. The CDR3 nucleotides are TGTGCCAGCAGTGAAATGAGGACAGGGCTCTACAATGAGCAGTTCTTC. It yields the protein CASSEMRTGLYNEQFF.